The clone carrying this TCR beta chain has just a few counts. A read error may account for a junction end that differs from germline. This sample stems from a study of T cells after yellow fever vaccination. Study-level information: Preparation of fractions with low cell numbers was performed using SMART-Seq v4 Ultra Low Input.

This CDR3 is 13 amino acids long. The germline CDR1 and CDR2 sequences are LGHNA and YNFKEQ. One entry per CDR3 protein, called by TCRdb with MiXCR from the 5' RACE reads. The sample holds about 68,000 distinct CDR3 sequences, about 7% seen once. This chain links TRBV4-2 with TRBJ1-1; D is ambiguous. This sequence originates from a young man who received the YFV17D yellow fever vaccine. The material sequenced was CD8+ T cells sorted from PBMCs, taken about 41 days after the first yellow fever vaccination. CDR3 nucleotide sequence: TGTGCCAGCAGCCGCCCCCCCGAACCGGAGCTTTCTTGG. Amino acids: CASSRPPEPELSW.